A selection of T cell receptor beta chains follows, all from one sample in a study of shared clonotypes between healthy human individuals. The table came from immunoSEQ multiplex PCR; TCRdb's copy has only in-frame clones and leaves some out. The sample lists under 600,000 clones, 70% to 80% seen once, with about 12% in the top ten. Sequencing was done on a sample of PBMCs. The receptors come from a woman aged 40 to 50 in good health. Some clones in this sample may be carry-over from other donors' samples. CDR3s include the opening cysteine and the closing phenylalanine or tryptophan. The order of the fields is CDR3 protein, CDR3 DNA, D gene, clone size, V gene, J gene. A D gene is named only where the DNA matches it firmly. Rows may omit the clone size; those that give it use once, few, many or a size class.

CDR3 protein: CASSQDLKVAQYF; CDR3 DNA: TGCGCCAGCAGCCAAGATCTTAAGGTTGCGCAGTACTTC; D gene: -; clone size: -; V gene: TRBV4-1; J gene: TRBJ2-7
CDR3 protein: CASSLGEGASNQPQHF; CDR3 DNA: TGTGCCAGCAGCTTAGGGGAGGGGGCTAGCAATCAGCCCCAGCATTTT; D gene: TRBD1; clone size: -; V gene: TRBV7-8; J gene: TRBJ1-5
CDR3 protein: CASSLLSGRGETQYF; CDR3 DNA: TGCGCCAGCAGCTTGTTGAGCGGGAGGGGAGAGACCCAGTACTTC; D gene: TRBD2; clone size: once; V gene: TRBV5-1; J gene: TRBJ2-5
CDR3 protein: CASSLAGGRPLRKLFF; CDR3 DNA: TGTGCCAGCAGCTTGGCCGGTGGCAGGCCTCTACGAAAACTGTTTTTT; D gene: -; clone size: once; V gene: TRBV5-8; J gene: TRBJ1-4
CDR3 protein: CASSLGEFRDSGELFF; CDR3 DNA: TGTGCCAGCAGTTTAGGAGAGTTTCGGGATAGCGGGGAGCTGTTTTTT; D gene: -; clone size: -; V gene: TRBV28; J gene: TRBJ2-2
CDR3 protein: CASSSTIGSSSYNEQFF; CDR3 DNA: TGCGCCAGCAGCTCCACAATCGGGTCGAGCTCCTACAATGAGCAGTTCTTC; D gene: -; clone size: -; V gene: TRBV5-1; J gene: TRBJ2-1
CDR3 protein: CASSSPMLGGYTF; CDR3 DNA: TGTGCCAGCAGTTCCCCTATGTTGGGGGGCTACACCTTC; D gene: -; clone size: -; V gene: TRBV28; J gene: TRBJ1-2
CDR3 protein: CASHREVYEQYF; CDR3 DNA: TGTGCCAGCCACAGGGAAGTCTACGAGCAGTACTTC; D gene: -; clone size: -; V gene: TRBV2; J gene: TRBJ2-7
CDR3 protein: CASSLRGGTYEQYF; CDR3 DNA: TGTGCCAGCAGCTTGCGTGGCGGGACCTACGAGCAGTACTTC; D gene: -; clone size: -; V gene: TRBV5-4; J gene: TRBJ2-7
CDR3 protein: CASSGRGSSGNTIYF; CDR3 DNA: TGTGCCAGCAGTGGGAGGGGCAGCTCTGGAAACACCATATATTTT; D gene: -; clone size: -; V gene: TRBV2; J gene: TRBJ1-3
CDR3 protein: CASSLDWAGYTF; CDR3 DNA: TGTGCCAGCAGCTTGGACTGGGCTGGCTACACCTTC; D gene: -; clone size: -; V gene: TRBV7-2; J gene: TRBJ1-2
CDR3 protein: CASSPDRGGNQPQHF; CDR3 DNA: TGTGCCAGTAGTCCCGACAGAGGTGGCAATCAGCCCCAGCATTTT; D gene: -; clone size: -; V gene: TRBV19; J gene: TRBJ1-5
CDR3 protein: CAWVRDRPYEQYF; CDR3 DNA: TGTGCCTGGGTCCGGGACAGACCCTACGAGCAGTACTTC; D gene: TRBD1; clone size: -; V gene: TRBV30; J gene: TRBJ2-7
CDR3 protein: CASSPYLGGTGELFF; CDR3 DNA: TGTGCCAGCAGCCCCTACCTGGGGGGCACCGGGGAGCTGTTTTTT; D gene: -; clone size: many; V gene: TRBV9; J gene: TRBJ2-2
CDR3 protein: CATRIEDPNTGELFF; CDR3 DNA: TGTGCCACTCGTATCGAGGATCCGAACACCGGGGAGCTGTTTTTT; D gene: -; clone size: few; V gene: TRBV19; J gene: TRBJ2-2
CDR3 protein: CASSRNPAGNTGELFF; CDR3 DNA: TGTGCCAGCAGCAGAAACCCGGCAGGGAACACCGGGGAGCTGTTTTTT; D gene: -; clone size: -; V gene: TRBV7-3; J gene: TRBJ2-2
CDR3 protein: CASLTGQGAFTGELFF; CDR3 DNA: TGTGCCAGCCTCACAGGACAGGGGGCTTTCACCGGGGAGCTGTTTTTT; D gene: TRBD1; clone size: -; V gene: TRBV7-9; J gene: TRBJ2-2
CDR3 protein: CASRVPGWATEAFF; CDR3 DNA: TGTGCCAGTAGAGTGCCAGGGTGGGCCACTGAAGCTTTCTTT; D gene: -; clone size: -; V gene: TRBV19; J gene: TRBJ1-1
CDR3 protein: CSAGVEPQHF; CDR3 DNA: TGCAGTGCTGGGGTAGAGCCCCAGCATTTT; D gene: -; clone size: -; V gene: TRBV20-1; J gene: TRBJ1-5
CDR3 protein: CASSPRQETQYF; CDR3 DNA: TGTGCCAGCTCACCACGACAAGAGACCCAGTACTTC; D gene: -; clone size: many; V gene: TRBV18; J gene: TRBJ2-5
CDR3 protein: CASSLGGAGTEAFF; CDR3 DNA: TGTGCCAGCAGCTTGGGGGGCGCGGGGACTGAAGCTTTCTTT; D gene: -; clone size: -; V gene: TRBV5-4; J gene: TRBJ1-1
CDR3 protein: CASRGGTGPQETQYF; CDR3 DNA: TGTGCCAGCAGAGGCGGGACAGGGCCCCAAGAGACCCAGTACTTC; D gene: TRBD1; clone size: few; V gene: TRBV6-1; J gene: TRBJ2-5
CDR3 protein: CASTRTEFTDTQYF; CDR3 DNA: TGTGCCAGCACCCGGACAGAGTTCACAGATACGCAGTATTTT; D gene: -; clone size: -; V gene: TRBV2; J gene: TRBJ2-3
CDR3 protein: CASSDRLAGANTGELFF; CDR3 DNA: TGTGCCAGCAGTGACCGACTAGCGGGCGCGAACACCGGGGAGCTGTTTTTT; D gene: TRBD2; clone size: -; V gene: TRBV6-1; J gene: TRBJ2-2
CDR3 protein: CAWSGRWGTGQGTEAFF; CDR3 DNA: TGTGCCTGGAGTGGGCGGTGGGGGACAGGGCAAGGCACTGAAGCTTTCTTT; D gene: TRBD1; clone size: -; V gene: TRBV30; J gene: TRBJ1-1
CDR3 protein: CSVVGTGTDTQYF; CDR3 DNA: TGCAGCGTCGTCGGGACAGGGACAGATACGCAGTATTTT; D gene: TRBD1; clone size: -; V gene: TRBV29-1; J gene: TRBJ2-3
CDR3 protein: CSVVGTGTGGGYTF; CDR3 DNA: TGCAGCGTCGTCGGGACAGGGACGGGTGGTGGCTACACCTTC; D gene: TRBD1; clone size: -; V gene: TRBV29-1; J gene: TRBJ1-2
CDR3 protein: CASSEALIGGTEAFF; CDR3 DNA: TGTGCCAGCAGTGAAGCCTTGATCGGGGGCACTGAAGCTTTCTTT; D gene: -; clone size: -; V gene: TRBV6-1; J gene: TRBJ1-1
CDR3 protein: CASSAPGGGPYNEQFF; CDR3 DNA: TGTGCCAGCAGCGCCCCGGGAGGAGGCCCCTACAATGAGCAGTTCTTC; D gene: TRBD2; clone size: -; V gene: TRBV9; J gene: TRBJ2-1
CDR3 protein: CAIRGQFDTEAFF; CDR3 DNA: TGTGCCATCAGAGGACAGTTTGACACTGAAGCTTTCTTT; D gene: -; clone size: once; V gene: TRBV10-3; J gene: TRBJ1-1
CDR3 protein: CASSLGTSVYNEQFF; CDR3 DNA: TGTGCCAGCAGCTTGGGGACTAGCGTTTACAATGAGCAGTTCTTC; D gene: TRBD2; clone size: -; V gene: TRBV5-4; J gene: TRBJ2-1
CDR3 protein: CASVQRGGQTLKLFF; CDR3 DNA: TGTGCCAGCGTTCAACGGGGGGGACAAACTCTAAAACTGTTTTTT; D gene: -; clone size: -; V gene: TRBV21-1; J gene: TRBJ1-4
CDR3 protein: CASSFTTSGRLEQFF; CDR3 DNA: TGTGCCAGCAGCTTTACGACTAGCGGGAGGCTGGAGCAGTTCTTC; D gene: TRBD2; clone size: -; V gene: TRBV7-2; J gene: TRBJ2-1
CDR3 protein: CASSEARGPGNTIYF; CDR3 DNA: TGTGCCAGCAGTGAAGCGCGAGGGCCGGGAAACACCATATATTTT; D gene: -; clone size: few; V gene: TRBV6-1; J gene: TRBJ1-3
CDR3 protein: CASSQGSRELFF; CDR3 DNA: TGCGCCAGCAGCCAAGGGTCTAGGGAACTGTTTTTT; D gene: -; clone size: once; V gene: TRBV4-1; J gene: TRBJ2-2
CDR3 protein: CAWSPQGLSNQPQHF; CDR3 DNA: TGTGCCTGGAGTCCGCAGGGACTTAGCAATCAGCCCCAGCATTTT; D gene: -; clone size: -; V gene: TRBV30; J gene: TRBJ1-5
CDR3 protein: CASSIRLAGGLYEQYF; CDR3 DNA: TGTGCCAGCAGCATCCGACTAGCGGGAGGGCTCTACGAGCAGTACTTC; D gene: TRBD2; clone size: -; V gene: TRBV7-3; J gene: TRBJ2-7
CDR3 protein: CASSRTGGSAEAFF; CDR3 DNA: TGTGCCAGCAGCAGGACGGGGGGGTCGGCTGAAGCTTTCTTT; D gene: -; clone size: once; V gene: TRBV2; J gene: TRBJ1-1
CDR3 protein: CASSSSPGQETQYF; CDR3 DNA: TGCGCCAGCAGCTCCTCACCGGGGCAAGAGACCCAGTACTTC; D gene: -; clone size: -; V gene: TRBV5-1; J gene: TRBJ2-5
CDR3 protein: CASSGQGNTEAFF; CDR3 DNA: TGTGCCAGTTCGGGACAGGGTAACACTGAAGCTTTCTTT; D gene: TRBD1; clone size: once; V gene: TRBV19; J gene: TRBJ1-1